Shown below are 5 T cell receptor beta chains from a single sample sequenced in a study of blood T cells in healthy people across ages. Combining a sample-barcoded 5' primer with a J-beta primer mix, a second PCR ran for 7 to 11 cycles. One entry per CDR3 protein, called by TCRdb with MiXCR from the 5' RACE reads. The table shows roughly 680,000 distinct CDR3 sequences, with approximately 21% occurring only once. Sequences were obtained from blood. The source of these receptors is a man in his sixties or seventies in good health.

This clonotype occurred many times. CDR3: CASSQGQGKTEAFF. The CDR3 nucleotides read TGCGCCAGCAGCCAAGGACAGGGAAAGACTGAAGCTTTCTTT. The chain combines TRBV5-1 with TRBJ1-1, with 8 bases fitting TRBD1. The germline V gene encodes CDR1 SGHRS and CDR2 YFSETQ. This CDR3 is built from 14 residues. J lost 5 bases, V lost 4 bases, and 7 bases had no gene match.

The sample holds a few counts of this clonotype. The gene calls are TRBV27 and TRBJ2-5; 9 positions match TRBD1. The J call may be incorrect, as the DNA end agrees better with TRBJ2-7. The CDR3 contains 16 residues. CDR1 is MNHEY, CDR2 SMNVEV, per germline (reference sequence). CDR3 loop: CASRSPRGTGTYEQYF. DNA of the CDR3: TGTGCCAGCAGGTCCCCCCGAGGGACAGGGACCTACGAGCAGTACTTC.

There are a few counts of this clonotype. The V and J genes are TRBV15 and TRBJ2-3; D is possibly TRBD1 (6 bases). Germline assignment: CDR1 LNHNV and CDR2 YYDKDF (reference sequence). CDR3 size: 16 residues. The V and J ends lost 2 bases and 2 bases respectively, with 14 bases between them. DNA of the CDR3: TGTGCCACCAGCAGAATTTCCGGACAGATCACAGATACGCAGTATTTT. Translated: CATSRISGQITDTQYF. Combining the CDR3 with reference TRBV15 and TRBJ2-3 gives the whole variable domain DAMVIQNPRYQVTQFGKPVTLSCSQTLNHNVMYWYQQKSSQAPKLLFHYYDKDFNNEADTPDNFQSRRPNTSFCFLDIRSPGLGDTAMYLCATSRISGQITDTQYFGPGTRLTVL.

This clonotype came up a few times. Here the CDR3 reads CASSVGGGTYEQYF. DNA of the CDR3: TGTGCCAGCAGTGTGGGGGGAGGGACCTACGAGCAGTACTTC. The rearrangement joins TRBV28 to TRBJ2-7; 7 positions agree with TRBD2. CDR1 is MDHEN, CDR2 SYDVKM, per germline. The CDR3 contains 14 residues. J lost 2 bases, V lost 5 bases, and 6 bases had no gene match.

The V call is TRBV11-2, the J call TRBJ1-5; no clear D gene. Trimming left V 2 bases short and J 6 bases short, with 8 bases between. The CDR3 consists of 13 residues. Germline CDR1 reads SGHAT; CDR2 reads FQNNGV. CDR3 bases: TGTGCCAGCAGCTTATCGGCCGGTCAGCCCCAGCATTTT. Translated, it gives CASSLSAGQPQHF.